A selection of T cell receptor beta chains follows, all from one sample in a study of immune evolution from preneoplasia to lung adenocarcinoma. Clones were read by immunoSEQ multiplex PCR, and TCRdb kept only the in-frame ones, dropping some. The sample records about 5,200 clones, roughly 79% being singletons. The sample comprised FFPE normal lung tissue adjacent to the tumor. All receptors derive from a person in their sixties with lung adenocarcinoma. Each CDR3 is given with its conserved first and last residue.

J gene: TRBJ2-7
V gene: TRBV30
CDR3 protein: CAWSWTDYEQYF

J gene: TRBJ1-2
V gene: TRBV30
CDR3 protein: CAWSVQGDYGYTF

J gene: TRBJ2-5
V gene: TRBV28
CDR3 protein: CASSGVRLVGETQYF

J gene: TRBJ1-2
V gene: TRBV27
CDR3 protein: CASSYFSGGPPYGYTF

J gene: TRBJ1-6
V gene: TRBV5-8
CDR3 protein: CASSSWGGLNSPLHF

J gene: TRBJ2-5
V gene: TRBV6-4
CDR3 protein: CASNGRGEETQYF

J gene: TRBJ2-7
V gene: TRBV4-1
CDR3 protein: CASSQGGMGYYEQYF

J gene: TRBJ2-7
V gene: TRBV6-5
CDR3 protein: CASSSGGDGSYEQYF

J gene: TRBJ2-4
V gene: TRBV28
CDR3 protein: CASSLLGSLAKNIQYF

J gene: TRBJ2-2
V gene: TRBV4-1
CDR3 protein: CASSQSGLAGWAGELFF

J gene: TRBJ2-2
V gene: TRBV27
CDR3 protein: CASSAGLYRNTGELFF

J gene: TRBJ2-1
V gene: TRBV19
CDR3 protein: CASSLGTSGYNEQFF

J gene: TRBJ2-1
V gene: TRBV10-1
CDR3 protein: CASSESTLGTGSSGNRLDEQFF

J gene: TRBJ2-1
V gene: TRBV19
CDR3 protein: CASSLEGTGTAYNEQFF

J gene: TRBJ2-2
V gene: TRBV11-2
CDR3 protein: CASSSSTGELFF

J gene: TRBJ2-7
V gene: TRBV6-5
CDR3 protein: CASSTGGLGYEQYF

J gene: TRBJ2-1
V gene: TRBV7-3
CDR3 protein: CASSFSGRTYNEQFF

J gene: TRBJ1-4
V gene: TRBV4-1
CDR3 protein: CASSQTGQGLNEKLFF

J gene: TRBJ2-5
V gene: TRBV7-2
CDR3 protein: CASSSGPQGTKTQYF

J gene: TRBJ1-1
V gene: TRBV25-1
CDR3 protein: CASSEGMGGYTEAFF

J gene: TRBJ2-7
V gene: TRBV11-2
CDR3 protein: CASSPQGFEQYF

J gene: TRBJ1-2
V gene: TRBV5-1
CDR3 protein: CASSLAGTGTSNYGYTF

J gene: TRBJ2-7
V gene: TRBV10-3
CDR3 protein: CAISGPGDRGYSYEQYF

J gene: TRBJ2-7
V gene: TRBV28
CDR3 protein: CASSSRKAGRYEQYF

J gene: TRBJ1-2
V gene: TRBV30
CDR3 protein: CAWRDGTSYTF

J gene: TRBJ1-4
V gene: TRBV10-3
CDR3 protein: CAIRGQGQSLEKLFF

J gene: TRBJ2-6
V gene: TRBV7-9
CDR3 protein: CASSPLTGANVLTF

J gene: TRBJ1-2
V gene: TRBV29-1
CDR3 protein: CSVEFEYGYTF

J gene: TRBJ2-7
V gene: TRBV4-1
CDR3 protein: CASSYQVAGPYEQYF

J gene: TRBJ2-3
V gene: TRBV11-1
CDR3 protein: CASSFGGGTQYF

J gene: TRBJ2-7
V gene: TRBV7-3
CDR3 protein: CASSLAPARNDEQYF

J gene: TRBJ2-1
V gene: TRBV5-4
CDR3 protein: CATGSGGRYNEQFF

J gene: TRBJ1-1
V gene: TRBV18
CDR3 protein: CASSPIQGSAEAFF

J gene: TRBJ1-3
V gene: TRBV6-1
CDR3 protein: CASSPGGHSGNTIYF

J gene: TRBJ2-3
V gene: TRBV7-9
CDR3 protein: CASSRSTDTQYF

J gene: TRBJ2-7
V gene: TRBV2
CDR3 protein: CASSEALAGSNYEQYF

J gene: TRBJ2-7
V gene: TRBV7-6
CDR3 protein: CASSPTGGEQYF

J gene: TRBJ2-3
V gene: TRBV28
CDR3 protein: CASTYGGAKADTQYF

J gene: TRBJ1-1
V gene: TRBV6-5
CDR3 protein: CASSAVLSGTEAFF

J gene: TRBJ2-1
V gene: TRBV18
CDR3 protein: CASSRGQGGYNEQFF

J gene: TRBJ1-6
V gene: TRBV23-1
CDR3 protein: CASTLGQDFAPLHF

J gene: TRBJ1-1
V gene: TRBV28
CDR3 protein: CASSFSGGGTEAFF

J gene: TRBJ2-2
V gene: TRBV11-2
CDR3 protein: CASGYRRNTGELFF

J gene: TRBJ1-2
V gene: TRBV28
CDR3 protein: CASSLNFGYTF

J gene: TRBJ1-2
V gene: TRBV7-7
CDR3 protein: CASSLGTPNYGYTF

J gene: TRBJ2-1
V gene: TRBV25-1
CDR3 protein: CASRPSGLNNNEQFF

J gene: TRBJ2-3
V gene: TRBV6-5
CDR3 protein: CASSYSAGITDTQYF

J gene: TRBJ1-1
V gene: TRBV30
CDR3 protein: CALVGRDTEAFF

J gene: TRBJ2-7
V gene: TRBV7-7
CDR3 protein: CASSPRQEGEQYF

J gene: TRBJ2-3
V gene: TRBV6-5
CDR3 protein: CASSYSYITKQDTQYF